The source of this T cell receptor (beta chain) is a study of shared clonotypes between healthy human individuals. Germline V gene data show CDR1 as SQVTM and CDR2 as ANQGSEA. The CDR3 has 11 amino acids. V lost 2 bases to trimming and J lost 3 bases, with 5 bases between them. Profiling relied on immunoSEQ multiplex PCR, and the TCRdb table lists in-frame clones only, not all of them. The sample lists more than 550,000 clones, about 92% occurring once. The receptor was derived from a man younger than 30 in good health. Some clones in this sample may be carry-over from other donors' samples. V is TRBV29-1 and J is TRBJ2-7; D uncertain. Sample: memory CD8+ T cells from PBMCs. Subset: CD45RO+ cells pooled with CCR7-negative TemRA cells. In nucleotides, the CDR3 is TGCAGCGTTGAACGGCACTACGAGCAGTACTTC. Translated: CSVERHYEQYF.